This TCR beta chain was recorded in a study of tumor-infiltrating lymphocytes in primary liver carcinoma. This clonotype was counted between two and nine times. Antigen: not known. Each 20-30 mg portion of unsorted bulk tissue served as the source for co-extraction of RNA and DNA. Study results and limitations: Tumors had a top-250-clone fraction that was significantly higher than blood (p = 0.039).

From approximately 0.5 ug of total RNA, TCR beta-specific cDNA was reverse-transcribed using a constant-region primer. Slightly modified ARM-PCR with three nested multiplex PCR rounds yielded TCR beta libraries. MiXCR, applied by TCRdb to the multiplex PCR reads, yields one record per CDR3 protein. The data contain around 190,000 distinct CDR3 sequences, approximately 86% of them seen just once; the ten biggest clones take up less than 20%. The TCR comes from a man in his forties or fifties with primary liver carcinoma and hepatitis B virus infection. The source material was tumor tissue from primary liver carcinoma.

The CDR3: CASSLQTSGGEQYF. The CDR3 DNA sequence: TGTGCCAGCAGTTTACAAACTAGCGGGGGCGAGCAGTACTTC. V and J are TRBV12-3 or TRBV12-4 and TRBJ2-7, with 11 bases fitting TRBD2. CDR3 size: 14 residues. Unmatched junction bases numbered 3, after V lost 2 bases and J lost 6 bases.